This TCR beta chain was recovered during a study of CD8+CD57+ T cells in acquired aplastic anemia. In the study overall: DNA recovered from sorted CD4+ and CD8+ cells had a mean of about 3 ug. Broader study findings: Patients were compared with controls for CD8+ Simpson's diversity, and no significant difference emerged.

About this clonotype itself: What it binds is not known.

TCR beta VDJ combinations and CDR3 sequences were profiled from genomic DNA. TCRdb itself ran the reads through MiXCR, one entry per CDR3 protein. The table shows some 150,000 distinct CDR3 sequences, with 65% to 75% occurring only once. Sequencing involved patients with CD8+CD57+ cell expansion previously shown by flow cytometry. Severe acquired aplastic anemia was diagnosed in all patients. The study sampled blood from patients who had received no therapy. The CDR3 contains 13 residues. Per the germline V gene, CDR1 is WNHNN and CDR2 is SYGVQD (reference sequence). The germline V and J ends were trimmed by 6 bases and 5 bases, with 14 bases remaining between them.

This chain links TRBV10-1 with TRBJ2-7; D tentatively reads TRBD1 or TRBD2 (5 bases each). Source material: sorted CD4+, CD8+, or CD8+CD57+ T cells (not recorded which) from PBMCs. The TCR was taken from a human donor with aplastic anemia. CDR3 sequence: CASSAGTLDEQYF. CDR3 DNA sequence: TGCGCCAGCAGCGCCGGGACCCTCGACGAGCAGTACTTC.